This TCR beta chain is drawn from a study of blood T cell repertoires in COVID-19. Study overall: COVID-19 samples collected from the United States, Italy and Spain covered acute and convalescent phases. The cDNA or gDNA used as material had been derived from T cells, B-cell-depleted T cells, or PBMCs.

The CDR3 contains 15 residues. CDR1 MNHEY and CDR2 SVGAGI come from the germline V gene. With 9 bases clipped from V and 7 bases from J, the junction kept 12 bases outside the gene matches. Methods used by the authors: For nucleated cells, counts were estimated from reference gene primer amplification. The repertoire was sequenced with immunoSEQ multiplex PCR; TCRdb's copy has only in-frame clones and lacks some. That table gives V, J and clone size, and the DNA gave D and trimming. The sample has over 200,000 clones; approximately 88% are singletons. The rearrangement joins TRBV6-5 to TRBJ1-6; 7 bases fit TRBD1. The receptor was isolated from a woman aged 30 to 39 with acute or convalescent COVID-19. The material sequenced was peripheral blood. Here the CDR3 DNA reads TGTGCCAGATTGGAGGGGGCGGCCCGAAATTCACCCCTCCACTTT. Amino acid sequence: CARLEGAARNSPLHF.